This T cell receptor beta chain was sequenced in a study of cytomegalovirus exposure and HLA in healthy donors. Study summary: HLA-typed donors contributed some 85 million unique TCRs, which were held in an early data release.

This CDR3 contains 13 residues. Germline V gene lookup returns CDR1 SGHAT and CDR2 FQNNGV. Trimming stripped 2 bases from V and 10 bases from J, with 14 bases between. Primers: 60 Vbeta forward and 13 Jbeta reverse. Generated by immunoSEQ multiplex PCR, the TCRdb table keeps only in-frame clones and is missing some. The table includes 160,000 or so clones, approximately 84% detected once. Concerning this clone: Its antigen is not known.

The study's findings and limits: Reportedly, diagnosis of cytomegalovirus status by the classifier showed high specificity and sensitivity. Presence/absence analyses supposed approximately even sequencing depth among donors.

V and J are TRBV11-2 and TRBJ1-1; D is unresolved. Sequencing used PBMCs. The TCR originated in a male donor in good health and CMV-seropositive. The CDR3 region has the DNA TGTGCCAGCAGCTTATGGCAGGCCGGTGGAGCTTTCTTT. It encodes CASSLWQAGGAFF.